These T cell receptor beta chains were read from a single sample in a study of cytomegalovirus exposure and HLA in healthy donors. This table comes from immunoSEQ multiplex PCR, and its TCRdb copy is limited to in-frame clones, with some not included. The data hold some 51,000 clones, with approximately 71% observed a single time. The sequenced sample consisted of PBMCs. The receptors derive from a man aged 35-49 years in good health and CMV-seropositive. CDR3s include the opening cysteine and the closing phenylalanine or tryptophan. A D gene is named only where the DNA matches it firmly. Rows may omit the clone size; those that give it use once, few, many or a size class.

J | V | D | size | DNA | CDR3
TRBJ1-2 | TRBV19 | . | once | TGTGCCAGTAGCCCCCGAGGAGAGAACTTTCTCTATGGCTACACCTTC | CASSPRGENFLYGYTF
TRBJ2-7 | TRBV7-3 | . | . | TGTGCCAGCAGCCCTGATGGCTTCTACGAGCAGTACTTC | CASSPDGFYEQYF
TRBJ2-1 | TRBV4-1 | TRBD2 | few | TGCGCCAGCAGGGGCGGGGGGAGCTCCTACAATGAGCAGTTCTTC | CASRGGGSSYNEQFF
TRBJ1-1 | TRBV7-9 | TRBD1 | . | TGTGCCAGCAGCTTAGCGCCAAGACAGGGCAACACTGAAGCTTTCTTT | CASSLAPRQGNTEAFF
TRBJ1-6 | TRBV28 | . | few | TGTGCCACTCTCCCTCCTCCGGCGGGTAATTCACCCCTCCACTTT | CATLPPPAGNSPLHF
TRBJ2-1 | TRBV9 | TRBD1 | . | TGTGCCAGCAGCTCCGGACAGGGGGCGGTCAACAGGAAGAATGAGCAGTTCTTC | CASSSGQGAVNRKNEQFF
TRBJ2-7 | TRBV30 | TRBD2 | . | TGTGCCTGGAGTTTCCTAGCGGGGGCCGCCTACGAGCAGTACTTC | CAWSFLAGAAYEQYF
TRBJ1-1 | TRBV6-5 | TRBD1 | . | TGTGCCAGCAGCCGGGACAGGGGGTTTGAAGCTTTCTTT | CASSRDRGFEAFF
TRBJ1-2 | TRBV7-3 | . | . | TGTGCCAGCAGCTTAAGCCCAGATACTAACTATGGCTACACCTTC | CASSLSPDTNYGYTF
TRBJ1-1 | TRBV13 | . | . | TGTGCCAGCAGCCCCAATTTGCGGGGATTAAGGACTGAAGCTTTCTTT | CASSPNLRGLRTEAFF
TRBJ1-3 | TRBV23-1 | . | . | TGCGCCAGCCCCCGGGAGGACTCTGGAAACACCATATATTTT | CASPREDSGNTIYF
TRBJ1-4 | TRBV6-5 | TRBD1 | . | TGTGCCAGCAGTTCTTCAGGGGGGAATGAAAAACTGTTTTTT | CASSSSGGNEKLFF
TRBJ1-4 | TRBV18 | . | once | TGTGCCAGCTCACCACCTAGTAGGGGTAATGAAAAACTGTTTTTT | CASSPPSRGNEKLFF
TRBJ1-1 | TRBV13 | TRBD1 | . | TGTGCCAGCAGCCCGTCAGACAGGGGAGGCACTGAAGCTTTCTTT | CASSPSDRGGTEAFF
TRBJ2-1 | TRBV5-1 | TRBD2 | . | TGCGCCAGCAGTTCCGGACTAGCGGGGGGGTACAATGAGCAGTTCTTC | CASSSGLAGGYNEQFF
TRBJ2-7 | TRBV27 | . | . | TGTGCCAGCACCTTAACTGTCAGGGAAAGCTCCTACGAGCAGTACTTC | CASTLTVRESSYEQYF
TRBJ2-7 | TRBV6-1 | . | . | TGTGCCAGCAGTGTAGGAGGCTACGAGCAGTACTTC | CASSVGGYEQYF
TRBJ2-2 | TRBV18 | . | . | TGTGCCAGCTCACCACCGAGTAACACCGGGGAGCTGTTTTTT | CASSPPSNTGELFF
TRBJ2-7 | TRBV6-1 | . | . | TGTGCCATACGTAAATTAACGGGATTCTACGAGCAGTACTTC | CAIRKLTGFYEQYF
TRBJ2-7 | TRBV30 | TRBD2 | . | TGTGCCTGGAAAGGCAGGACTAGCGGGGGTATCTACGAGCAGTACTTC | CAWKGRTSGGIYEQYF
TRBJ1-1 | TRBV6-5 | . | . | TGTGCCAGCAGTTACTCGCCGGCGGCAGGGCAAGCTTTCTTT | CASSYSPAAGQAFF
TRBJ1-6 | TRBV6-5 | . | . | TGTGCCACTAGGAGGGGTTATAATTCACCCCTCCACTTT | CATRRGYNSPLHF
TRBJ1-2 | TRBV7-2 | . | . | TGTGCCAGCAGCTTAGTCCGTGGCTACACCTTC | CASSLVRGYTF
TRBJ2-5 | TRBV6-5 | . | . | TGTGCCAGCAGCCGACTCCTGGAGCGTGAGACCCAGTACTTC | CASSRLLERETQYF
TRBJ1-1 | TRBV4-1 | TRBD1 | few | TGCGCCAGCACCCACCAGGACAGGTTTTACACTGAAGCTTTCTTT | CASTHQDRFYTEAFF
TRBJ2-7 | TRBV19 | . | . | TGTGCCAGTAGCTCGGGACACGACTACGAGCAGTACTTC | CASSSGHDYEQYF
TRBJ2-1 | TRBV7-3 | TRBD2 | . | TGTGCCAGCGCTAGCGGGGGGGCCGTGAATGAGCAGTTCTTC | CASASGGAVNEQFF
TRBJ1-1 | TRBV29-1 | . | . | TGCAGCGTTGATAGGACAGCCGCGGAGGAAGCTTTCTTT | CSVDRTAAEEAFF
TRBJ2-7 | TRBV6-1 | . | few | TGTGCCAGCAGTGAAGACAGGAGCTCCTACGAGCAGTACTTC | CASSEDRSSYEQYF
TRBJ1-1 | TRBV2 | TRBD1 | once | TGTGCCAGCAGTTTGACAGGGGAAAGGATGGGGGCTTTCTTT | CASSLTGERMGAFF
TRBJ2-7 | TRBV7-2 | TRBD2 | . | TGTGCCAGCAGGCGGGGGGGGACATCCTACGAGCAGTACTTC | CASRRGGTSYEQYF
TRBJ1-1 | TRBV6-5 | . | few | TGTGCCAGCAGTTACGCCCAGGAGGCGGGCACTGAAGCTTTCTTT | CASSYAQEAGTEAFF
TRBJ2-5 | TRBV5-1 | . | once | TGCGCCAGCAGCTTGGGACAGATTCAAGAGACCCAGTACTTC | CASSLGQIQETQYF
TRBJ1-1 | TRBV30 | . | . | TGTGCCTGGAGTCCCCGAAGGACAGATGAAGCTTTCTTT | CAWSPRRTDEAFF
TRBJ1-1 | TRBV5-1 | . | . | TGCGCCAGCAGACCCCGGGACACCACTGAAGCTTTCTTT | CASRPRDTTEAFF
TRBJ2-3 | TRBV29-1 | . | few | TGCAGCGTTGATTTAGGGGCCGACACAGATACGCAGTATTTT | CSVDLGADTDTQYF
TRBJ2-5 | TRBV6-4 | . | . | TGTGCCACCTGGGACACCCCGGGTGAAACCCAGTACTTC | CATWDTPGETQYF
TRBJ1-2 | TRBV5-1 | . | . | TGCGCCAGCAGCTTGAATGAGAATGGCTACACCTTC | CASSLNENGYTF
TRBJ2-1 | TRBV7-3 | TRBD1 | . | TGTGCCAGCAGCTCCACATCCGGGACAGGGACTGAGCAGTTCTTC | CASSSTSGTGTEQFF
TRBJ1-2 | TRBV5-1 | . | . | TGCGCCAGCAGCTTAACAGGGATAAGTTATGGCTACACCTTC | CASSLTGISYGYTF
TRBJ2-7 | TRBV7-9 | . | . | TGTACCAGCAGCTTAGGGAGCGGTGAGCAGTACTTC | CTSSLGSGEQYF
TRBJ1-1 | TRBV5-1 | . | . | TGCGCCAGCAGCCCGGGACACATGAACACTGAAGCTTTCTTT | CASSPGHMNTEAFF
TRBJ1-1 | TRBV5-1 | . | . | TGCGCCAGCAGCACAGCTTCTGCGGGCACTGAAGCTTTCTTT | CASSTASAGTEAFF
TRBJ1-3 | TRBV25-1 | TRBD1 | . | TGTGCCAGCAGTAGGACAGGCTTAAGAAACACCATATATTTT | CASSRTGLRNTIYF
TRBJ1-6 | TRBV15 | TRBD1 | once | TGTGCCACCAGCAGGGGACAGAATTCACCCCTCCACTTT | CATSRGQNSPLHF
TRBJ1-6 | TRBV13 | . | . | TGTGCCAGCAGCTTAGCTCAGGGCCCAAATTCACCCCTCCACTTT | CASSLAQGPNSPLHF
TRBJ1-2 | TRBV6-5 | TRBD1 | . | TGTGCCAGCAGCACAGGGGGCACCTATGGCTACACCTTC | CASSTGGTYGYTF